This section outlines one T cell receptor beta chain sequence together with its context. The specificity of this receptor is unknown. No qualities accompany the bases; no much larger clone lies one base away. The CDR3 sequence holds 18 residues, the cysteine and phenylalanine included. Only the CDR3 DNA is retained, 54 bases long and in frame from the first base. After removal of 6 bases from V and 0 bases from J, the junction retains 13 bases not matched to a gene. Sequences LGHNT (CDR1) and FRNRAP (CDR2) are obtained from the germline V gene. These data come from a study of blood T cell repertoires in COVID-19 (TCRdb year 2020). At the level of the whole study: Collaborator samples came from the United States, Italy and Spain and covered acute and convalescent phases of COVID-19. The material from the prospective study consisted of cDNA or gDNA derived from T cells, B-cell-depleted T cells, or PBMCs. The dataset comprised deeply sampled blood TCRbeta repertoires from subjects exposed to, actively infected with, or recovered from COVID-19. The repertoires were released in a freely available public database intended as a resource for research on the immune response to SARS-CoV-2. The samples were drawn from two sources: the first 160 participants of the ongoing ImmuneRACE study, and about 1,300 subjects contributed by 6 global collaborators. Sample metadata almost always included a de-identified subject ID, COVID-19 status, age in years and sex. Where HLA class I and class II types were available, the types were taken from metadata supplied by the sample provider, not from assay-based typing. The study at large found these results: Clinical and demographic metadata were provided uncurated, with the amount varying by source and participant.

TCRbeta CDR3 regions were amplified from genomic DNA by means of the immunoSEQ Assay, a bias-controlled multiplex PCR. As for the original processing: The number of nucleated cells in each sample was estimated from the amplification of reference gene primers within the assay. Sequence reads were collapsed and filtered to measure the absolute abundance of every unique TCRbeta CDR3 rearrangement. For each sample, productive Simpson clonality was calculated as the square root of Simpson's diversity index over productive rearrangements. This immuneACCESS table, as held by TCRdb, lists in-frame sequences with V and J called but not all clones. Of the missing ones, under half trace to an unresolved V gene in checked studies; the others have no known cause. That table is the source of V, J and clone size, and D and trimming were worked out from the DNA. In this sample the table shows roughly 59,000 clones, about 83% of which occur a single time. The top ten constitute around 6.3% of the sample.

Collaborating institutions collected whole blood in K2EDTA tubes following their own protocols. For TCRbeta analysis, collaborators shipped samples as frozen whole blood, isolated PBMCs, or DNA extracted from either of those sample types. The sequence links TRBV12-5 to TRBJ1-1, and TRBD1 aligns with 10 junction nucleotides. What was sequenced was peripheral blood. The source of this sequence is a human donor in a cohort sampled during active COVID-19. The CDR3 amino acid sequence is: CASGSTGQGYGMNTEAFF. The nucleotides read TGTGCTAGTGGCTCCACGGGACAGGGGTACGGAATGAACACTGAAGCTTTCTTT.